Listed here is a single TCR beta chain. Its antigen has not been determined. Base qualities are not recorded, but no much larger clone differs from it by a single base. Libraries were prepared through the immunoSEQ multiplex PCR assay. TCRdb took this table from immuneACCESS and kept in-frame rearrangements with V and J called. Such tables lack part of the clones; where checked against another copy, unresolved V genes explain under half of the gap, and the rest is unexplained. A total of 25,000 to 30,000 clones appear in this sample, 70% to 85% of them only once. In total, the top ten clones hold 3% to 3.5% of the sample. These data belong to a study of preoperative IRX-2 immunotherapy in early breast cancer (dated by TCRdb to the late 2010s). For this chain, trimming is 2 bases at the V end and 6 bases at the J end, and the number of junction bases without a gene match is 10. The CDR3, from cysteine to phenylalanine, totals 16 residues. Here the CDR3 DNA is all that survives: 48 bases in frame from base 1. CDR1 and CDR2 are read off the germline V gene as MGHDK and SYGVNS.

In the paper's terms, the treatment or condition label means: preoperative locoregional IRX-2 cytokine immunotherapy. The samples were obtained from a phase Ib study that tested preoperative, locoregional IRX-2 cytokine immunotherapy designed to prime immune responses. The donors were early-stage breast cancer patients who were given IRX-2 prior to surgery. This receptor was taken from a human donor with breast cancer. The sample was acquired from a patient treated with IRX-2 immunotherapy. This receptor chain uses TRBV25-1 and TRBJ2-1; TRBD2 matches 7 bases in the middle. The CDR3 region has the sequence CASSEGLWEGFNEQFF. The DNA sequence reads TGTGCCAGCAGTGAAGGGTTGTGGGAGGGCTTCAATGAGCAGTTCTTC.